This T cell receptor (beta chain) was sequenced during a study of lymphopenia after photon versus proton radiotherapy. The CDR3 is made up of 16 amino acids. Germline CDR1 reads SGHRS; CDR2 reads YFSETQ. Trimming took off 0 bases at V and 0 bases at J, with 10 bases between the two ends. Repertoires were generated with immunoSEQ multiplex PCR, while TCRdb's copy carries only in-frame clones and drops some. The sample lists around 7,300 clones, just under 95% occurring once. V usage is TRBV5-1 and J usage is TRBJ1-3; weak D call: TRBD1 (5 bases). This clonotype was obtained from a woman in her 50s with cholangiocarcinoma. This specimen consisted of peripheral blood, obtained from a patient treated with photon-based radiotherapy. CDR3: CASSLGGTDSGNTIYF. The CDR3 DNA sequence: TGCGCCAGCAGCTTGGGGGGGACGGACTCTGGAAACACCATATATTTT.